This TCR beta chain comes out of a study of response to subunit inactivated influenza vaccine (dated by TCRdb to 2016 to 2019). Some background on the complete study: Deep quantitative profiling of the T cell receptor repertoire was used in the study to follow responses to a trivalent subunit inactivated influenza vaccine.

V is pruned by 2 bases and J by 10 bases, leaving 13 bases of the junction without a gene match. The CDR3 covers 15 residues, taking in both the cysteine and the phenylalanine. The kept DNA is CDR3 alone, 45 bases in frame from the first base. Sequences SEHNR (CDR1) and FQNEAQ (CDR2) are obtained from the germline V gene (reference sequence). This clonotype was counted many times. Its antigen specificity is not known. No clone much larger than this one lies a single base away; base qualities are absent. What the research found in general, with its limitations: It was suggested by the authors that each seasonal influenza vaccination may recruit only a limited number of new T cells.

Library generation was performed with RT-PCR. Reads for this sample came from an Illumina HiSeq 2500. TCRdb handled the public reads itself, with Q25 trimming in fastp and clone calling in MiXCR, and kept productive beta chains. CDR3 protein sequences are deduplicated, and each keeps its most common genes and DNA. Recorded for this sample are some 640,000 distinct CDR3 sequences; over 11% of them occurred a single time. The ten most abundant clones make up less than 9% of the sample. Source: PBMCs from blood, taken around 15 days before vaccination. The sequence derives from a man in his forties or fifties who received an inactivated influenza vaccine. Donor details come from another sample of the same person, matched by shared clones. Here the chain combines TRBV7-9 and TRBJ2-7, and TRBD1 aligns with 8 junction nucleotides. The DNA sequence is given as TGTGCCAGCAGCTTACCTTCCGGGACAGGAACGGGTCAGTACTTC. It translates to CASSLPSGTGTGQYF.